This T cell receptor beta chain was obtained from a study of post-analysis software for immune sequencing data. Libraries were made from TCR beta cDNA, and they carried unique molecular identifiers. In TCRdb, the PCR reads were re-called with MiXCR into one record per CDR3 protein. The sample includes 700,000 to 900,000 distinct CDR3 sequences, around 46% of them seen just once. The TCR was taken from a girl aged 10-17 years with multiple sclerosis. Sequencing was done on a sample of blood.

CDR3 amino acids: CSAPGGVTSGNVREQFF. The CDR3 DNA reads as TGCAGTGCGCCGGGGGGGGTGACTAGCGGGAACGTCCGGGAGCAGTTCTTC. This rearrangement joins TRBV20-1 to TRBJ2-1; 11 bases are a match to TRBD2. CDR1 DFQATT and CDR2 SNEGSKA come from the germline V gene (reference sequence). The CDR3 totals 17 residues. V dropped 6 bases and J dropped 10; count of bases not matched to a gene: 20.